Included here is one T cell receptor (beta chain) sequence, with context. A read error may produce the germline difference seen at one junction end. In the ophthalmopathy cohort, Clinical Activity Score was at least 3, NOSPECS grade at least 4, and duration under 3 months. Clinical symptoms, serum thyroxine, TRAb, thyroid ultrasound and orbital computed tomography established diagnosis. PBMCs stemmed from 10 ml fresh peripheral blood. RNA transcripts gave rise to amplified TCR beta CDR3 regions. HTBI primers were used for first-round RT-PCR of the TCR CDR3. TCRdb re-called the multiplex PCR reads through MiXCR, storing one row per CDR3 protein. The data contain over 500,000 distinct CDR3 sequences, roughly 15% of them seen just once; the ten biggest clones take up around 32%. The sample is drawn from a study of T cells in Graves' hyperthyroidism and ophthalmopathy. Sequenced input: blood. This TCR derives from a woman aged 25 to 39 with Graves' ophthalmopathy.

The CDR3 nucleotides read TGTGCCTGCAGTTTATCTTGGCCAGGGGGGAACACTGAAGCTTTCTTT. As protein: CACSLSWPGGNTEAFF. The chain recombines TRBV27 with TRBJ1-1; 7 bases map to TRBD1. The CDR3 totals 16 residues. From germline, CDR1 is MNHEY and CDR2 SMNVEV (reference sequence).